Listed below are T cell receptor beta chains from one sample, sequenced in a study of shared clonotypes between healthy human individuals. The data were produced by immunoSEQ multiplex PCR, yet TCRdb's version contains in-frame clones alone and is incomplete. The table records over a million clones, roughly 96% of them present only once. Input material: naive CD4+ T cells sorted from blood. The receptors derive from a man aged 25-40 years in good health. CDR3s include the opening cysteine and the closing phenylalanine or tryptophan. Fields, in order: J gene, V gene, D gene, CDR3 protein, CDR3 DNA. A D gene is named only where the DNA matches it firmly.

TRBJ2-1 TRBV28 - CASSPLDSVRSYNEQFF TGTGCCAGCAGTCCCTTAGACTCCGTTCGGTCGTACAATGAGCAGTTCTTC
TRBJ2-6 TRBV9 TRBD1 CASSVRQGMTQVGSGANVLTF TGTGCCAGCAGCGTCCGACAGGGGATGACCCAAGTGGGATCTGGGGCCAACGTCCTGACTTTC
TRBJ2-3 TRBV11-2 - CASSLELSTDTQYF TGTGCCAGCAGCTTAGAGTTGAGCACAGATACGCAGTATTTT
TRBJ2-7 TRBV11-2 TRBD2 CASSLRGLVGGSYEQYF TGTGCCAGCAGCTTACGGGGTTTAGTCGGCGGGAGTTACGAGCAGTACTTC
TRBJ2-2 TRBV7-9 - CASSLGRGIRVTGELFF TGTGCCAGCAGCTTAGGAAGGGGGATACGGGTCACCGGGGAGCTGTTTTTT
TRBJ2-7 TRBV6-6 - CASRPGQLAYEQYF TGTGCCAGCAGACCCGGACAGTTAGCCTACGAGCAGTACTTC
TRBJ2-7 TRBV28 - CATKGRILYEQYF TGTGCCACCAAGGGCAGAATACTCTACGAGCAGTACTTC
TRBJ2-7 TRBV9 - CASSVVGAGEQYF TGTGCCAGCAGCGTAGTGGGGGCAGGGGAGCAGTACTTC
TRBJ2-1 TRBV7-6 TRBD2 CASSKRTSGSSYNEQFF TGTGCCAGCAGCAAGCGGACTAGCGGGAGTTCCTACAATGAGCAGTTCTTC
TRBJ2-3 TRBV10-3 - CAISGGRRADSGTDTQYF TGTGCCATCAGCGGAGGCAGAAGAGCAGACAGCGGCACAGATACGCAGTATTTT
TRBJ1-2 TRBV9 - CASSVVAEGAYGYTF TGTGCCAGCAGCGTAGTGGCCGAGGGTGCCTATGGCTACACCTTC
TRBJ2-1 TRBV7-8 TRBD2 CASSYLAGGRHNEQFF TGTGCCAGCAGCTACCTAGCGGGAGGGCGGCATAATGAGCAGTTCTTC